Listed below are T cell receptor beta chains from one sample, sequenced in a study of a mutant IDH1 vaccine in newly diagnosed glioma. The table came from immunoSEQ multiplex PCR; TCRdb's copy has only in-frame clones and leaves some out. The sample holds more than 40,000 clones, more than 70% seen once. Antigens of these TCRs are unknown. Sequencing was performed on PBMCs, taken from a glioma patient whose treatment included an IDH1 peptide vaccine. All receptors come from a middle-aged woman with glioma. CDR3s include the opening cysteine and the closing phenylalanine or tryptophan. A D gene is named only where the DNA matches it firmly. Expanded clones get a size class; other rows say once, few or many, or leave the size out.

>-|TRBV30|few|TRBJ1-1
CAWSLAPNTEAFF
TGTGCCTGGTCGTTGGCGCCGAACACTGAAGCTTTCTTT
>-|TRBV6-5|-|TRBJ1-3
CASRTQGGNTIYF
TGTGCCAGCAGAACGCAGGGTGGAAACACCATATATTTT
>TRBD2|TRBV19|-|TRBJ2-7
CASSTTALAGNLYEQYF
TGTGCCAGTAGTACCACGGCTCTAGCGGGAAATCTCTACGAGCAGTACTTC
>-|TRBV30|-|TRBJ2-2
CAWSLQNTGELFF
TGTGCCTGGAGTTTACAGAACACCGGGGAGCTGTTTTTT
>-|TRBV1|-|TRBJ2-5
CTSSQDGQDAQYF
TGCACCAGCAGCCAAGATGGACAGGACGCCCAGTACTTC
>TRBD1|TRBV6-1|few|TRBJ1-5
CASTSDRDQPQHF
TGTGCCAGCACGTCCGACAGGGATCAGCCCCAGCATTTT
>-|TRBV29-1|-|TRBJ1-5
CSVGEGSNQPQHF
TGCAGCGTTGGTGAGGGGAGCAATCAGCCCCAGCATTTT
>TRBD2|TRBV7-2|-|TRBJ2-5
CASSRTSGQETQYF
TGTGCCAGCAGCCGGACTAGCGGACAAGAGACCCAGTACTTC
>-|TRBV6-1|-|TRBJ1-4
CASSGNRATNEKLFF
TGTGCCAGCAGTGGGAATCGGGCAACTAATGAAAAACTGTTTTTT
>-|TRBV18|-|TRBJ2-7
CASSPGGEQYF
TGTGCCAGCTCACCAGGGGGCGAGCAGTACTTC
>-|TRBV7-2|-|TRBJ2-7
CASSQADISYEQYF
TGTGCCAGCAGCCAGGCGGACATTTCCTACGAGCAGTACTTC
>-|TRBV7-3|once|TRBJ2-3
CASSWGGAPTDTQYF
TGTGCCAGCAGCTGGGGGGGGGCACCCACAGATACGCAGTATTTT
>-|TRBV5-1|-|TRBJ2-3
CASSLVQFTDTQYF
TGCGCCAGCAGCTTAGTACAGTTCACAGATACGCAGTATTTT